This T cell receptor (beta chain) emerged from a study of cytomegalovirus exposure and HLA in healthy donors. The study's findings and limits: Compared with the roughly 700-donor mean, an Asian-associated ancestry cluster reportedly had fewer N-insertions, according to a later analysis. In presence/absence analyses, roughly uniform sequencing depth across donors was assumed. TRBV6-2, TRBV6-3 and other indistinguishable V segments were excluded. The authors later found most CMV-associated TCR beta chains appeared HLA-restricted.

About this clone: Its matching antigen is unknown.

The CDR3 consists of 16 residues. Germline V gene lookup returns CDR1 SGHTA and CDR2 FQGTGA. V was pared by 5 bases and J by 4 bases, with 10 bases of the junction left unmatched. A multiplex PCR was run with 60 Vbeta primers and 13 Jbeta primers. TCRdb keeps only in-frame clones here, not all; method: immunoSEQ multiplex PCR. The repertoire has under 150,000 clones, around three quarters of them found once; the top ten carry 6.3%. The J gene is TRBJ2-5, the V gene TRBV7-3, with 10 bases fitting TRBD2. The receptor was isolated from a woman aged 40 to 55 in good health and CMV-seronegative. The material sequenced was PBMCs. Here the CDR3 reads CASSTGEASGRETQYF. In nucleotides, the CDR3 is TGTGCCAGCAGCACCGGCGAGGCTAGCGGGAGAGAGACCCAGTACTTC.